These T cell receptor beta chains were read from a single sample in a study of blood T cell repertoires in COVID-19. Clones were read by immunoSEQ multiplex PCR, and TCRdb kept only the in-frame ones, dropping some. The repertoire holds 300,000 to 400,000 clones, with 70% to 90% as singletons. What was sequenced was peripheral blood. Receptors originate from a woman aged 25 to 39 with COVID-19, enrolled during active disease. Each CDR3 is given with its conserved first and last residue. The order of the fields is D gene, J gene, CDR3 length, V gene, clone size, CDR3 DNA, CDR3 protein. The D gene is left open where the match is weak. Clone size is given for some rows only: seen once, a few or many times, or a class if the clone is expanded.

d_gene: .
j_gene: TRBJ1-3
len: 15
v_gene: TRBV4-2
abundance: .
CDR3nt: TGTGCCAGCAGCCAAGTATCCGCAGCTGGAAACACCATATATTTT
CDR3aa: CASSQVSAAGNTIYF

d_gene: .
j_gene: TRBJ1-4
len: 15
v_gene: TRBV6-5
abundance: .
CDR3nt: TGTGCCAGCAGTTCGACAGGAAGAACTAATGAAAAACTGTTTTTT
CDR3aa: CASSSTGRTNEKLFF

d_gene: .
j_gene: TRBJ2-4
len: 16
v_gene: TRBV2
abundance: .
CDR3nt: TGTGCCAGCAGTGGTCCCTCACAGGGACGTTGGGACATTCAGTACTTC
CDR3aa: CASSGPSQGRWDIQYF

d_gene: .
j_gene: TRBJ1-2
len: 13
v_gene: TRBV29-1
abundance: .
CDR3nt: TGCAGCGTTGAAGACGCGGGGGCAGATGGCTACACCTTC
CDR3aa: CSVEDAGADGYTF

d_gene: .
j_gene: TRBJ2-5
len: 14
v_gene: TRBV19
abundance: .
CDR3nt: TGTGCCACCACACTAGTGGGGGGCCAAGAGACCCAGTACTTC
CDR3aa: CATTLVGGQETQYF

d_gene: TRBD2
j_gene: TRBJ2-3
len: 16
v_gene: TRBV5-5
abundance: .
CDR3nt: TGTGCCAGCAGACCGTACGCGGGGGGGCCAGAAGATACGCAGTATTTT
CDR3aa: CASRPYAGGPEDTQYF

d_gene: .
j_gene: TRBJ2-7
len: 9
v_gene: TRBV27
abundance: .
CDR3nt: TGTGCCATCTTCTACGAGCAGTACTTC
CDR3aa: CAIFYEQYF

d_gene: .
j_gene: TRBJ1-4
len: 14
v_gene: TRBV7-2
abundance: .
CDR3nt: TGTGCCAGCAGCTTACAAGTCGGTAATGAAAAACTGTTTTTT
CDR3aa: CASSLQVGNEKLFF

d_gene: TRBD1
j_gene: TRBJ2-1
len: 15
v_gene: TRBV19
abundance: .
CDR3nt: TGTGCCAGTAGTACCGGGACAGGTCTAAACAATGAGCAGTTCTTC
CDR3aa: CASSTGTGLNNEQFF

d_gene: .
j_gene: TRBJ1-1
len: 17
v_gene: TRBV4-1
abundance: once
CDR3nt: TGCGCCAGCAGCCAAGGACACACGGGGAGAGAAAACACTGAAGCTTTCTTT
CDR3aa: CASSQGHTGRENTEAFF

d_gene: TRBD2
j_gene: TRBJ2-1
len: 15
v_gene: TRBV5-6
abundance: .
CDR3nt: TGTGCCAGCGGCAGACTAGCGGGGGGCAACAATGAGCAGTTCTTC
CDR3aa: CASGRLAGGNNEQFF

d_gene: TRBD1
j_gene: TRBJ2-7
len: 16
v_gene: TRBV19
abundance: .
CDR3nt: TGTGCCAGTAGTACTACCTCGGGACAGGTCGCCTACGAGCAGTACTTC
CDR3aa: CASSTTSGQVAYEQYF

d_gene: .
j_gene: TRBJ1-2
len: 16
v_gene: TRBV28
abundance: .
CDR3nt: TGTGCCAGCACGTCTAAGGGGTGGGCAGCCTGGTATGGCTACACCTTC
CDR3aa: CASTSKGWAAWYGYTF

d_gene: .
j_gene: TRBJ2-5
len: 12
v_gene: TRBV19
abundance: .
CDR3nt: TGTGCCAGTAGCCCGACTCGCGGGACCCAGTACTTC
CDR3aa: CASSPTRGTQYF

d_gene: .
j_gene: TRBJ1-5
len: 14
v_gene: TRBV6-4
abundance: .
CDR3nt: TGTGCCAGCAGTGACAACAGTGAAAATCAGCCCCAGCATTTT
CDR3aa: CASSDNSENQPQHF

d_gene: .
j_gene: TRBJ2-2
len: 13
v_gene: TRBV20-1
abundance: .
CDR3nt: TGCAGTGCTAGTAGCCCACTCACCGGGGAGCTGTTTTTT
CDR3aa: CSASSPLTGELFF

d_gene: .
j_gene: TRBJ1-2
len: 15
v_gene: TRBV6-2/TRBV6-3
abundance: few
CDR3nt: TGTGCCAGCAGTTCGGGGGACGTCTGGATCTATGGCTACACCTTC
CDR3aa: CASSSGDVWIYGYTF

d_gene: TRBD2
j_gene: TRBJ2-2
len: 15
v_gene: TRBV7-2
abundance: .
CDR3nt: TGTGCCAGCAGCTCCCGGGGGGTTTTTTCCGGGGAGCTGTTTTTT
CDR3aa: CASSSRGVFSGELFF

d_gene: .
j_gene: TRBJ1-1
len: 17
v_gene: TRBV27
abundance: .
CDR3nt: TGTGCCAGCAGTTTATGGGGAGGGAGGGCTCTGAACACTGAAGCTTTCTTT
CDR3aa: CASSLWGGRALNTEAFF

d_gene: TRBD2
j_gene: TRBJ2-1
len: 16
v_gene: TRBV7-9
abundance: .
CDR3nt: TGTGCCAGCAGCTTAGGGGCGCGGGGGGCCCCCAATGAGCAGTTCTTC
CDR3aa: CASSLGARGAPNEQFF

d_gene: TRBD1
j_gene: TRBJ1-2
len: 14
v_gene: TRBV27
abundance: .
CDR3nt: TGTGCCAGCAGCTACCGGGGACAGAACTATGGCTACACCTTC
CDR3aa: CASSYRGQNYGYTF

d_gene: .
j_gene: TRBJ1-6
len: 15
v_gene: TRBV6-5
abundance: .
CDR3nt: TGTGCCAGCAGCCGCGGCAGCACCTATAATTCACCCCTCCACTTT
CDR3aa: CASSRGSTYNSPLHF

d_gene: .
j_gene: TRBJ1-4
len: 13
v_gene: TRBV9
abundance: .
CDR3nt: TGTGCCAGCAGCGTGGGGGCAGGCGAAAAACTGTTTTTT
CDR3aa: CASSVGAGEKLFF

d_gene: TRBD2
j_gene: TRBJ2-1
len: 16
v_gene: TRBV29-1
abundance: .
CDR3nt: TGCAGCGTTGAAAATCCTAGCGGGGGGGGCTACAATGAGCAGTTCTTC
CDR3aa: CSVENPSGGGYNEQFF

d_gene: .
j_gene: TRBJ2-7
len: 14
v_gene: TRBV4-3
abundance: .
CDR3nt: TGCGCCAGCAGCCAATTTGCGGGAAGCTACGAGCAGTACTTC
CDR3aa: CASSQFAGSYEQYF

d_gene: .
j_gene: TRBJ2-3
len: 11
v_gene: TRBV30
abundance: .
CDR3nt: TGTGCCTGGCGGGGGTTGGGTACGCAGTATTTT
CDR3aa: CAWRGLGTQYF

d_gene: TRBD1
j_gene: TRBJ1-5
len: 15
v_gene: TRBV4-2
abundance: .
CDR3nt: TGTGCCAGCAGCCAAGAGGGACAGACCCATCAGCCCCAGCATTTT
CDR3aa: CASSQEGQTHQPQHF

d_gene: .
j_gene: TRBJ1-1
len: 14
v_gene: TRBV19
abundance: .
CDR3nt: TGTGCCAGTAGTGCCCAGGGACAGAACACTGAAGCTTTCTTT
CDR3aa: CASSAQGQNTEAFF

d_gene: .
j_gene: TRBJ1-2
len: 13
v_gene: TRBV6-5
abundance: .
CDR3nt: TGTGCCAGCAGCCCCGGGGGTGGCTATGGCTACACCTTC
CDR3aa: CASSPGGGYGYTF

d_gene: TRBD1
j_gene: TRBJ1-1
len: 15
v_gene: TRBV6-5
abundance: .
CDR3nt: TGTGCCAGCAGCCTCCTTGGGACAGCGAACACTGAAGCTTTCTTT
CDR3aa: CASSLLGTANTEAFF

d_gene: .
j_gene: TRBJ2-5
len: 12
v_gene: TRBV2
abundance: .
CDR3nt: TGTGCCAGCATTTCAGGCGGGGAGACCCAGTACTTC
CDR3aa: CASISGGETQYF

d_gene: TRBD2
j_gene: TRBJ2-3
len: 16
v_gene: TRBV11-3
abundance: .
CDR3nt: TGTGCCAGCTCATCCGGGACTAGCGGACTCACAGATACGCAGTATTTT
CDR3aa: CASSSGTSGLTDTQYF

d_gene: .
j_gene: TRBJ2-3
len: 15
v_gene: TRBV7-2
abundance: .
CDR3nt: TGTGCCAGCAGCTTAGCGGGGCAGACCACAGATACGCAGTATTTT
CDR3aa: CASSLAGQTTDTQYF

d_gene: .
j_gene: TRBJ1-1
len: 15
v_gene: TRBV28
abundance: .
CDR3nt: TGTGCCAGCAGTTTTCAGGGCTCGATGAACACTGAAGCTTTCTTT
CDR3aa: CASSFQGSMNTEAFF

d_gene: TRBD1
j_gene: TRBJ1-2
len: 15
v_gene: TRBV7-9
abundance: .
CDR3nt: TGTGCCAGCAGTTTACCGGGACAGGCGTACTATGGCTACACCTTC
CDR3aa: CASSLPGQAYYGYTF

d_gene: .
j_gene: TRBJ2-2
len: 17
v_gene: TRBV7-6
abundance: .
CDR3nt: TGTGCCAGCAGCTCCCCCCTGGGCGGGGAGGACACCGGGGAGCTGTTTTTT
CDR3aa: CASSSPLGGEDTGELFF

d_gene: .
j_gene: TRBJ1-1
len: 13
v_gene: TRBV3-1/TRBV3-2
abundance: .
CDR3nt: TGTGCCAGCAGACAGGGAATGAACACTGAAGCTTTCTTT
CDR3aa: CASRQGMNTEAFF

d_gene: TRBD1
j_gene: TRBJ1-2
len: 14
v_gene: TRBV19
abundance: .
CDR3nt: TGTGCCAGTAGTCCTGGACAGGGAGACTATGGCTACACCTTC
CDR3aa: CASSPGQGDYGYTF

d_gene: .
j_gene: TRBJ2-5
len: 14
v_gene: TRBV7-8
abundance: .
CDR3nt: TGTGCCAGCAGCTTAGCTCACGGTAGAGAGACCCAGTACTTC
CDR3aa: CASSLAHGRETQYF

d_gene: .
j_gene: TRBJ1-6
len: 13
v_gene: TRBV30
abundance: .
CDR3nt: TGTGCCTGGGGGGGGGCCCTAGATTCACCCCTCCACTTT
CDR3aa: CAWGGALDSPLHF